The sequence of this T cell receptor (beta chain) was determined in a study of T cells in Graves' hyperthyroidism and ophthalmopathy. Study findings and constraints: The model predicted ophthalmopathy a median roughly six months before onset.

Authors of the study amplified TCR beta CDR3 regions from RNA transcripts. RT-PCR in the first round (using the HTBI primer set) targeted the TCR CDR3. TCRdb re-analysed the multiplex PCR reads in MiXCR, keeping a single row per CDR3 protein. The table has fewer than 900,000 distinct CDR3 sequences, about 16% seen once. This clonotype has only a few counts. Its antigen is not known. The germline V gene encodes CDR1 SEHNR and CDR2 FQNEAQ (reference sequence). With 3 bases clipped from V and 5 bases from J, the junction kept 4 bases outside the gene matches. CDR3 length: 16 residues. This chain links TRBV7-9 with TRBJ2-1, with 13 bases matching TRBD2. Sequenced: blood. The TCR sequence derives from a man between 18 and 35 years old with Graves' hyperthyroidism. DNA for the CDR3: TGTGCCAGCAGCTTGGGACTAGCGGGAAACGACAATGAGCAGTTCTTC. As protein: CASSLGLAGNDNEQFF.